One sample yielded the 20 T cell receptor beta chains listed below, sequenced in a study of Graves' ophthalmopathy and Graves' hyperthyroidism (dated by TCRdb to 2017 to 2018). The sample was run on an Illumina HiSeq 2000. For repertoire sequencing, TCR beta CDR3 regions were amplified from RNA transcripts. HTBI primers and the Qiagen OneStep RT-PCR kit were used in a first-round RT-PCR, which was followed by a second-round multiplex PCR, size selection and purification. TCRdb handled the public reads itself, with Q25 trimming in fastp and clone calling in MiXCR, and kept productive beta chains. A single entry per CDR3 protein holds the most common genes and DNA from its merged rows. Within this sample are approximately 41,000 distinct CDR3 sequences, with 52% of them counted one time only. Around 19% of the sample rests with the top ten. The specimen was peripheral blood. These receptors all stem from an adult man with Graves' ophthalmopathy.

This rearrangement joins TRBV5-6 to TRBJ2-6, with 9 bases identical to TRBD1. With 0 bases clipped from V and 3 bases from J, the junction kept 4 bases outside the gene matches. Germline CDR1 is SGHDT and CDR2 is YYEEEE. CDR3 size: 17 residues. The CDR3 here is CASSLDRGLGGANVLTF. The CDR3 region has the DNA TGTGCCAGCAGCTTGGACAGGGGGCTAGGTGGGGCCAACGTCCTGACTTTC.

This clonotype was detected ten times or more. J is TRBJ2-2 and V is TRBV12-3 or TRBV12-4; tentative D call: TRBD2 (5 bases). The V end lost 3 bases, the J end lost 4 bases, and 12 bases lay between the germline ends. The CDR3 is 15 residues long. The CDR3 region is CASSLAGPSTGELFF. The CDR3 DNA sequence: TGTGCCAGCAGTTTGGCGGGTCCGTCCACCGGGGAGCTGTTTTTT.

The count of this clonotype is one. The V and J genes are TRBV11-2 and TRBJ2-7, with 11 positions matching TRBD1. Germline V gene data show CDR1 as SGHAT and CDR2 as FQNNGV. With V trimmed by 5 bases and J by 5 bases, 8 bases remained unmatched. This CDR3 comprises 15 residues. In nucleotides, the CDR3 is TGTGCCAGCAGCCCAACGGACAGGGGGCACGACGAGCAGTACTTC. Translation gives CASSPTDRGHDEQYF.

This clonotype occurred many times. This may come from a read error, since a much larger clone is one base off. The chain combines TRBV7-9 with TRBJ2-3; no clear D. The CDR3 is 11 amino acids. Germline loops: CDR1 SEHNR, CDR2 FQNEAQ (reference sequence). The DNA for the CDR3 is TGTGCCAGCAGTCTTACAGATGCGCAGTATTTT. This sequence encodes CASSLTDAQYF.

This chain links TRBV5-1 with TRBJ2-2; possible D gene TRBD1, 6 bases. V lost 3 bases to trimming and J lost 4 bases, with 10 bases between them. The CDR3 has 14 amino acids. Germline assignment: CDR1 SGHRS and CDR2 YFSETQ. In nucleotides, the CDR3 is TGCGCCAGCAGCTCAGGGGTTATCACCGGGGAGCTGTTTTTT. The encoded protein is CASSSGVITGELFF.

The CDR3 loop reads CASRDSRAQLYEQYV. The CDR3 coding sequence is TGTGCCAGCAGAGACTCGAGGGCACAACTCTACGAGCAGTACGTG. The chain carries TRBV7-4 and TRBJ2-7, with TRBD2 as a possible D gene (5 bases). The V gene's germline CDR1 is SGHVT and CDR2 SQSDAQ. This CDR3 is built from 15 residues.

CDR3 nucleotide sequence: TGCAGTGTCGAGGGGCGGACTGAGCAGTACGTC. It yields the protein CSVEGRTEQYV. The rearrangement joins TRBV20-1 to TRBJ2-7; D possibly matches TRBD1 or TRBD2 (5 bases each). CDR1 and CDR2 from the germline V gene are DFQATT and SNEGSKA (reference sequence). The CDR3 has 11 amino acids. V dropped 7 bases and J dropped 7 bases, with 14 bases sitting between them.

The table lists this clonotype with a count of one. The V call is TRBV20-1, the J call TRBJ2-3; tentatively, D is TRBD2 (6 bases). CDR3 size: 16 residues. The germline V gene has CDR1 DFQATT and CDR2 SNEGSKA (reference sequence). V was cut by 0 bases and J by 11 bases, with 24 bases left in between. Here the CDR3 reads CSARELNGGAYNEQYF. In DNA, the CDR3 is TGCAGTGCTAGAGAACTGAACGGGGGAGCCTACAATGAGCAGTATTTT.

For this clonotype: A read error is likely, as this CDR3 ends without the conserved phenylalanine or tryptophan. The chain links TRBV29-1 to TRBJ1-1; D possibly corresponds to TRBD1 (5 bases). Germline V gene sequence: CDR1 SQVTM, CDR2 ANQGSEA. Trimming removed 5 bases from V and 4 bases from J, with 11 bases in between. The CDR3 runs to 12 residues. The CDR3, as DNA: TGCAGCGTTTGGGGCGCCAGCACTGAAGCTTTCCTT. Translating it yields CSVWGASTEAFL.

The V gene is TRBV20-1, the J gene TRBJ2-7; D might be TRBD2 (6 bases). Trimming removed 3 bases from V and 0 bases from J, with 18 bases in between. The CDR3 is 16 amino acids. The germline V gene encodes CDR1 DFQATT and CDR2 SNEGSKA (reference sequence). The CDR3 here is CSARAMVGGISYEQYF. The DNA of the CDR3 is TGCAGTGCTAGGGCGATGGTGGGCGGGATCTCCTACGAGCAGTACTTC.

This clonotype was counted a single time. The V gene is TRBV2, the J gene TRBJ2-5; 12 bases line up with TRBD1. This CDR3 spans 16 amino acids. The ends lost 4 bases at V and 5 bases at J; junction bases unmatched: 8. Germline V gene data show CDR1 as SNHLY and CDR2 as FYNNEI. The CDR3 region has the DNA TGTGCCAGCAGTGTCCTCGGGACAGGGGGCTGGGAGACCCAGTACTTC. It codes for CASSVLGTGGWETQYF.

The J gene is TRBJ2-7, the V gene TRBV6-1; 9 positions agree with TRBD2. Germline V gives CDR1 MNHNS, CDR2 SASEGT. The CDR3 length is 15 residues. Trimming cost V 0 bases and J 3 bases; bases outside gene matches: 3. CDR3 sequence reads: CASSEASGRNYEQYF. The CDR3 nucleotides read TGTGCCAGCAGTGAAGCTAGCGGGAGAAACTACGAGCAGTACTTC.

In this sample, this clonotype is medium-sized. The chain has TRBV10-3 and TRBJ2-7, with 12 bases identical to TRBD1. The CDR3 runs 14 residues. J lost 4 bases, V lost 7 bases, and 5 bases had no gene match. The V gene's germline CDR1 is ENHRY and CDR2 SYGVKD. CDR3 bases: TGTGCCATCACCGGGACAGGGGGCAAATACGAGCAGTACTTC. This codes for CAITGTGGKYEQYF.

The chain is built from TRBV7-2 and TRBJ2-2; TRBD2 agrees at 7 bases. This CDR3 region has 16 residues. Germline trimming cut 1 base from V and 2 bases from J; bases unmatched to any gene: 4. Germline CDR1 SGHTA, CDR2 FQGNSA. Written as DNA, the CDR3 is TGTGCCAGCAGCTTAGGCGGGGGTCAAAACACCGGGGAGCTGTTTTTT. Translating it yields CASSLGGGQNTGELFF.

This clonotype turned up a few times. The chain links TRBV11-3 to TRBJ2-2, with D unclear. The germline CDR1 and CDR2 sequences are SGHNT and YENEEA. The CDR3 is 11 amino acids. V gave up 4 bases and J gave up 4 bases, with 1 base separating them. The CDR3 DNA follows: TGTGCCAGCAGCTCCACCGGGGAGCTGTTTTTT. Translated: CASSSTGELFF.

This clonotype was detected ten times or more. J is TRBJ2-3 and V is TRBV20-1, with 9 nucleotides matching TRBD1. The V and J ends lost 3 bases and 2 bases, in that order; junction bases with no gene match: 6. Germline V gene data show CDR1 as DFQATT and CDR2 as SNEGSKA (reference sequence). There are 15 residues in the CDR3. CDR3 sequence: CSASPGQGITDTQYF. In nucleotides, the CDR3 is TGCAGTGCTAGTCCCGGACAGGGGATCACAGATACGCAGTATTTT.

This clonotype was seen ten or more times. The CDR3 DNA sequence: TGTGCCAGCAGCTTATCTGACGAGATTAATGAAAAACTGTTTTTT. Amino acids: CASSLSDEINEKLFF. J is TRBJ1-4 and V is TRBV11-2; D gene unclear. The V and J ends lost 2 bases and 4 bases respectively, with 11 bases between them. The germline gives CDR1 SGHAT, CDR2 FQNNGV. The CDR3 is 15 residues long.

CDR3 DNA: TGTGCCAGCAGCCGTGGGGCCGGGGAGCTGTTTTTT. Encoded protein: CASSRGAGELFF. The J gene is TRBJ2-2, the V gene TRBV3-1; the D is unclear. The CDR3 covers 12 residues. Germline V gene lookup returns CDR1 LGHDT and CDR2 YNNKEL (reference sequence). V was cut by 4 bases and J by 6 bases, with 6 bases left in between.

A note on this clonotype: The junction differs from germline at one of its ends, possibly a read error. The chain has TRBV7-9 and TRBJ2-1, with D perhaps TRBD2 (6 bases). The germline V gene encodes CDR1 SEHNR and CDR2 FQNEAQ (reference sequence). CDR3 size: 15 residues. In nucleotides, the CDR3 is TGTGCCAGCTCACCACGATTGGGAGGTTACAATGAGCGGTTCTTC. It specifies CASSPRLGGYNERFF.

This rearrangement joins TRBV20-1 to TRBJ2-7, with 9 bases that match TRBD1. The CDR3 is made up of 13 amino acids. Per germline, CDR1 DFQATT and CDR2 SNEGSKA (reference sequence). CDR3 region: CRPPGTGTYEQYF. The CDR3 bases are TGCAGGCCTCCCGGGACAGGGACCTACGAGCAGTACTTC.